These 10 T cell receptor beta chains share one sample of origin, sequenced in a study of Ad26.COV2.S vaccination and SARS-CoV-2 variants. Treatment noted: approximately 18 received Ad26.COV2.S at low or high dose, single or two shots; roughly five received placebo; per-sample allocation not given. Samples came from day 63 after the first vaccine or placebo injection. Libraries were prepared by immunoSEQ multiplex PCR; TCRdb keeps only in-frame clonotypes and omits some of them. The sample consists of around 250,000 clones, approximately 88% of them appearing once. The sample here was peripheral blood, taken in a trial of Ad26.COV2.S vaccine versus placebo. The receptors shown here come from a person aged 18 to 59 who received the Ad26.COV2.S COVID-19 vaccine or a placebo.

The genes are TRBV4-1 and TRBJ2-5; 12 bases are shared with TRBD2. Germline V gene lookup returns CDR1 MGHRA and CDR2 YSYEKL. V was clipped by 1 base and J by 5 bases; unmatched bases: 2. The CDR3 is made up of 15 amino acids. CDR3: CASSQGTSGAETQYF. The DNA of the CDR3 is TGCGCCAGCAGCCAAGGGACTAGCGGGGCGGAGACCCAGTACTTC.

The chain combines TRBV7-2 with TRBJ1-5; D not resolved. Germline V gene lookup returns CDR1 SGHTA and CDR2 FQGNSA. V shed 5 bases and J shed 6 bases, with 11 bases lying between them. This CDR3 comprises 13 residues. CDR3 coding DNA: TGTGCCAGCAGCCAAGGGAGGAGTCAGCCCCAGCATTTT. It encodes CASSQGRSQPQHF. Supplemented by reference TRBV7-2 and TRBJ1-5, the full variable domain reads GAGVSQSPSNKVTEKGKDVELRCDPISGHTALYWYRQSLGQGLEFLIYFQGNSAPDKSGLPSDRFSAERTGGSVSTLTIQRTQQEDSAVYLCASSQGRSQPQHFGDGTRLSIL.

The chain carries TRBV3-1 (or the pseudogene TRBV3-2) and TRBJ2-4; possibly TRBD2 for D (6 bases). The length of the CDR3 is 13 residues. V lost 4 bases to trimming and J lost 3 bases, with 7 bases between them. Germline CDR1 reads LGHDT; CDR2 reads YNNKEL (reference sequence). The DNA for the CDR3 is TGTGCCAGCAGCCGGACTAACAAAAACATTCAGTACTTC. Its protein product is CASSRTNKNIQYF.

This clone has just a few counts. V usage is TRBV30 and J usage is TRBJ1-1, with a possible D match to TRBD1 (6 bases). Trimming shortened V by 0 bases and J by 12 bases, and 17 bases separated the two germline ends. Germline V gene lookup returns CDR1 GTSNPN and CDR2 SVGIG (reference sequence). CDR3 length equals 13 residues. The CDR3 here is CAWSVTKGGKTFF. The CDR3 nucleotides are TGTGCCTGGAGTGTAACGAAGGGGGGGAAAACTTTCTTT.

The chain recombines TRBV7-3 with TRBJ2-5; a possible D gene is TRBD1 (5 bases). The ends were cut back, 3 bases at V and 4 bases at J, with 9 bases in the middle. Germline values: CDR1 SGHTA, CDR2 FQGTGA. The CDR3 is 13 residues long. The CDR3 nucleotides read TGTGCCAGCAGCTTTTCAGGGCCAGAGACCCAGTACTTC. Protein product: CASSFSGPETQYF.

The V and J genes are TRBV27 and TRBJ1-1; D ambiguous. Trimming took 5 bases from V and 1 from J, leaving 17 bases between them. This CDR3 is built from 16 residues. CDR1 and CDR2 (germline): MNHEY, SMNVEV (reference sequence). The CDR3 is CASSDLWGKTNTEAFF. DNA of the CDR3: TGTGCCAGCAGTGACCTATGGGGTAAGACGAACACTGAAGCTTTCTTT.

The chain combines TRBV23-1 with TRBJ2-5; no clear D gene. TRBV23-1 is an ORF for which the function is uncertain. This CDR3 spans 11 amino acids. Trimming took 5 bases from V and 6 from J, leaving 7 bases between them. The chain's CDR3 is CASSEIKTQYF. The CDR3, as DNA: TGCGCCAGCAGTGAAATAAAGACCCAGTACTTC.

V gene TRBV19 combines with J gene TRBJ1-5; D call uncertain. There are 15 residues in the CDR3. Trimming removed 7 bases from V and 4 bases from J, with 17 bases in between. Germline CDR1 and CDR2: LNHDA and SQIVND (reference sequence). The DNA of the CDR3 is TGTGCCAGTAACGTCGAGGAAGGGTGGAATCAGCCCCAGCATTTT. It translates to CASNVEEGWNQPQHF. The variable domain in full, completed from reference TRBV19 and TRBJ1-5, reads DGGITQSPKYLFRKEGQNVTLSCEQNLNHDAMYWYRQDPGQGLRLIYYSQIVNDFQKGDIAEGYSVSREKKESFPLTVTSAQKNPTAFYLCASNVEEGWNQPQHFGDGTRLSIL.

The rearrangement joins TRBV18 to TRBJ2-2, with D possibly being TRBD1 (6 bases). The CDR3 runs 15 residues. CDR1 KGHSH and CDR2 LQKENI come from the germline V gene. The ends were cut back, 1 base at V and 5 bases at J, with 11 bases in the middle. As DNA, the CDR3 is TGTGCCAGCTCACCACAGGGGGAAGTGACCGGGGAGCTGTTTTTT. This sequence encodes CASSPQGEVTGELFF.

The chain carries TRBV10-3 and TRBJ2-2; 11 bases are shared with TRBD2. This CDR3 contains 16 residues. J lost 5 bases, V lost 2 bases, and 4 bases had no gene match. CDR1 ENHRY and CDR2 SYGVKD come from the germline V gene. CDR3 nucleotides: TGTGCCATCAGTGAGGGGCTAGCGGGAGGAACCGGGGAGCTGTTTTTT. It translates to CAISEGLAGGTGELFF.